The clone carrying this T cell receptor (beta chain) was found many times. The antigen remains undetermined. The data were taken from a study of T cells in Graves' hyperthyroidism and ophthalmopathy. Regions amplified from RNA transcripts were the TCR beta CDR3 regions. RT-PCR in the first round (using the HTBI primer set) targeted the TCR CDR3. TCRdb used MiXCR to reprocess the multiplex PCR reads, holding one entry per CDR3 protein. The table has nearly 250,000 distinct CDR3 sequences, approximately 16% seen once. Points from the study as a whole: Prediction of ophthalmopathy progression came a median roughly 6.4 months pre-onset.

The source is a woman in her late teens or twenties with Graves' ophthalmopathy. The sequenced sample was blood.

CDR3 nucleotides: TGTGCCAGCAGCCCGGGACTAGCGGCACAAGAGACCCAGTACTTC. Its protein product is CASSPGLAAQETQYF. The chain recombines TRBV7-3 with TRBJ2-5; 11 bases are a match to TRBD2. Per the germline V gene, CDR1 is SGHTA and CDR2 is FQGTGA. This CDR3 has 15 residues. Trimming removed 5 bases from V and 2 bases from J; junction bases left unmatched: 4.